Sequencing of this TCR beta chain was carried out in a study of blood T cell repertoires in COVID-19. Only in-frame clones appear in the TCRdb table, and some are missing; sequencing was by immunoSEQ multiplex PCR. The table records approximately 190,000 clones, roughly 80% of them present only once. The sequencing sample was made of peripheral blood. The clonotype was recovered from a man aged 25 to 40 with active or convalescent COVID-19.

The CDR3, as DNA: TGCGCCAGCAGCCAGGGGCAGGGCCGGGCCCAGCATTTT. It codes for CASSQGQGRAQHF. The chain links TRBV4-1 to TRBJ1-5, with D tentatively TRBD1 (5 bases). The germline gives CDR1 MGHRA, CDR2 YSYEKL. This CDR3 is 13 amino acids long. V was cut by 3 bases and J by 11 bases, with 14 bases left in between.